A selection of T cell receptor beta chains follows, all from one sample in a study of T cell responses to AZD1222 COVID-19 vaccine. The table came from immunoSEQ multiplex PCR; TCRdb's copy has only in-frame clones and leaves some out. The repertoire has about 120,000 clones, less than 90% of them found once; the top ten carry approximately 10%. Source: peripheral blood, taken on day 0 of AZD1222 vaccination. Every receptor here comes from an adult in good health. The CDR3 runs from the conserved cysteine through the conserved F or W. Fields, in order: clone size, V gene, CDR3 protein. Clone sizes are given selectively: once, few, many, or a class where the clone is expanded.

- | TRBV6-5 | CASSFVESDEQYF
- | TRBV9 | CASSVRTRGASYNEQFF
- | TRBV6-5 | CASSYALGDRYQPQHF
once | TRBV5-1 | CASSLDGHQPQHF
- | TRBV14 | CASSQVGLALRETQYF
- | TRBV5-1 | CASRDGATNEKLFF
- | TRBV19 | CASSIEGIGAHTQYF
- | TRBV19 | CASSRKGASTDLNSPLHF
- | TRBV12-5 | CASGLSPANEQFF
few | TRBV28 | CASSTSGREGEQYF
- | TRBV29-1 | CSVGLGVLSTDTQYF
- | TRBV7-8 | CASSSGGGRRNEKLFF
- | TRBV14 | CASSLRSTPNYEQYF
- | TRBV11-3 | CASSLLGGGGTEAFF
- | TRBV27 | CASSLTGSYEQYF
- | TRBV6-2/TRBV6-3 | CASSYTGGYEQYF
- | TRBV29-1 | CSVATGGENTGELFF
few | TRBV6-1 | CASSEGGGANYGYTF
- | TRBV6-1 | CASSGLAGGVADTQYF
- | TRBV2 | CASSEGTRRGYTF
- | TRBV7-3 | CASSDGGGNTIYF
- | TRBV4-2 | CASSHGQGAEGYTF
- | TRBV2 | CASQGVSYNEQFF
- | TRBV28 | CASSFSSGTPSYNEQFF
- | TRBV5-1 | CASSGLQGGQNEQYF
once | TRBV18 | CASSPGVRANYGYTF
once | TRBV29-1 | CSVGEAGGASNYGYTF
once | TRBV5-1 | CASSLTSGSSYNEQFF
- | TRBV6-1 | CASSEAPLQPQHF
- | TRBV29-1 | CSVEMGRTEAFF
- | TRBV9 | CASSLTSANNEQFF
- | TRBV5-6 | CASSLLPRENYGYTF
- | TRBV24-1 | CATSDFTGAFF
- | TRBV18 | CASSPSQGGWDTQYF
- | TRBV18 | CASSRLTSGSAGELFF
few | TRBV3-1/TRBV3-2 | CASSQDLLAKTGVNTEAFF
- | TRBV7-2 | CASSLPSGGTDTQYF
- | TRBV7-9 | CASSLSGAEQYF